The 4 T cell receptor beta chains presented below share a single source sample, sequenced in a study of blood T cell repertoires in COVID-19 (dated by TCRdb to about 2020). The library was made by the immunoSEQ multiplex PCR assay. In its TCRdb copy, this immuneACCESS table keeps in-frame sequences only and misses some clones. Where compared with another copy, unresolved V genes explain less than half of these, and the others have no known cause. The sample table lists some 300,000 clones, 90% of them with a count of one. Around 0.98% of the sample goes to the ten largest clones. The sequenced sample was peripheral blood. These receptors originate from a woman aged 40-49 years with COVID-19, enrolled during active disease.

The V and J genes are TRBV5-6 and TRBJ2-7; TRBD1 might be the D (5 bases). Germline V CDR1 and CDR2: SGHDT, YYEEEE. This CDR3 region has 16 residues. The V gene lost 0 bases and the J gene lost 0 bases, with 13 bases spanning the gap. The CDR3 sequence: CASSLALGHNSYEQYF. The CDR3 DNA reads as TGTGCCAGCAGCTTGGCCCTTGGACACAACTCCTACGAGCAGTACTTC.

The chain couples TRBV14 to TRBJ1-1; D not certain. V lost 1 base and J lost 2, with 11 bases in between. CDR3 size: 15 residues. Germline values: CDR1 SGHDN, CDR2 FVKESK. The CDR3 loop is CASSQGSTVNTEAFF. DNA of the CDR3: TGTGCCAGCAGCCAAGGATCCACAGTTAACACTGAAGCTTTCTTT.

CDR3 nucleotide sequence: TGCAGTGCTAGTAAAGGGACTAGCGGGTCCTACGAGCAGTACTTC. This codes for CSASKGTSGSYEQYF. The rearrangement uses TRBV20-1 and TRBJ2-7, with 12 nucleotides matching TRBD2. The V and J ends lost 3 bases and 1 base, in that order; junction bases with no gene match: 4. The CDR3 has 15 amino acids. Germline V gene sequence: CDR1 DFQATT, CDR2 SNEGSKA (reference sequence).

The chain recombines TRBV5-1 with TRBJ1-2; D call uncertain. The germline V gene has CDR1 SGHRS and CDR2 YFSETQ. The CDR3 is 16 amino acids. The V gene lost 0 bases and the J gene lost 2 bases, with 14 bases spanning the gap. CDR3 protein: CASSLEFSQVNYGYTF. The CDR3 DNA reads TGCGCCAGCAGCTTGGAGTTCTCCCAGGTGAACTATGGCTACACCTTC.